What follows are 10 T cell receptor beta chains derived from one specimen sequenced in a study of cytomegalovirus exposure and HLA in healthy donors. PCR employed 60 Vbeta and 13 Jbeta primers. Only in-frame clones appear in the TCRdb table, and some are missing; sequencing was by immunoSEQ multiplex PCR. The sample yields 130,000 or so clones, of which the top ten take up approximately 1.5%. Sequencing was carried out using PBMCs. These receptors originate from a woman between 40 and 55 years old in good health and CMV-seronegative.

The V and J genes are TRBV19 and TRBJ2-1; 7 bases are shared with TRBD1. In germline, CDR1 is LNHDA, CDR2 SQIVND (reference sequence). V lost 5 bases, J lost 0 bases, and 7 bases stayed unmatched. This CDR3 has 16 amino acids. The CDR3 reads CASSPETGSSYNEQFF. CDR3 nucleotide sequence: TGTGCCAGTAGTCCAGAGACAGGGTCCTCCTACAATGAGCAGTTCTTC.

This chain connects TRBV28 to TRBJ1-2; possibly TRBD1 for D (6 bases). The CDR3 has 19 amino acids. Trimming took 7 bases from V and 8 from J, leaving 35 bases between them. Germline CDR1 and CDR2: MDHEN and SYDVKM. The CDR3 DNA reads TGTGCCAGCACTACTCTCCTCCCCGTCCCGGGGCAGGGGAATGAGGGCTACACCTTC. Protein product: CASTTLLPVPGQGNEGYTF.

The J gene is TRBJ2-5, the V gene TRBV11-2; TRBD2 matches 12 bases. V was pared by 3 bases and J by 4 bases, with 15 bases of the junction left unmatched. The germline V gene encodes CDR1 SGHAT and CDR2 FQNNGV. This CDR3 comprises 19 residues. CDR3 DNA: TGTGCCAGCAGCTTCCGATCCTTACTAGCGGGGGGCAGGGTAGAGACCCAGTACTTC. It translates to CASSFRSLLAGGRVETQYF.

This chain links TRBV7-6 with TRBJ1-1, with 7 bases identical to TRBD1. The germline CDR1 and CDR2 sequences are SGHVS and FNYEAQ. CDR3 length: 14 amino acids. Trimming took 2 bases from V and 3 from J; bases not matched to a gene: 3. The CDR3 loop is CASSLIDRDTEAFF. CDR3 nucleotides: TGTGCCAGCAGCTTAATAGACAGGGACACTGAAGCTTTCTTT.

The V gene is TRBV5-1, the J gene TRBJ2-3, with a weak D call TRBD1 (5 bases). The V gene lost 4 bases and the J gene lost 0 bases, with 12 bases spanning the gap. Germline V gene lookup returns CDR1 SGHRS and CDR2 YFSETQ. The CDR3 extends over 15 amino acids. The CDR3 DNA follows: TGCGCCAGCAGCCCGGTGGGGCCTAGCACAGATACGCAGTATTTT. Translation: CASSPVGPSTDTQYF.

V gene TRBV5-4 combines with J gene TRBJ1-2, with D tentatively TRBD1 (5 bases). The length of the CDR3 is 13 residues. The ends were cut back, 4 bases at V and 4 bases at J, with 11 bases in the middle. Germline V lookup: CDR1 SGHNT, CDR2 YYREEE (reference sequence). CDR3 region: CASSDDSLYGYTF. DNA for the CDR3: TGTGCCAGCAGCGATGACAGCCTCTATGGCTACACCTTC.

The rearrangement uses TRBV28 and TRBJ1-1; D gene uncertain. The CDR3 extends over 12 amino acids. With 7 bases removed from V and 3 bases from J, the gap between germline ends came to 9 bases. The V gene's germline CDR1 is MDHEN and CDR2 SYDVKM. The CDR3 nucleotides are TGTGCCAGCACTTCCGGGGACACTGAAGCTTTCTTT. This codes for CASTSGDTEAFF. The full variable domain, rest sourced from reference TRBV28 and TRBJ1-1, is DVKVTQSSRYLVKRTGEKVFLECVQDMDHENMFWYRQDPGLGLRLIYFSYDVKMKEKGDIPEGYSVSREKKERFSLILESASTNQTSMYLCASTSGDTEAFFGQGTRLTVV.

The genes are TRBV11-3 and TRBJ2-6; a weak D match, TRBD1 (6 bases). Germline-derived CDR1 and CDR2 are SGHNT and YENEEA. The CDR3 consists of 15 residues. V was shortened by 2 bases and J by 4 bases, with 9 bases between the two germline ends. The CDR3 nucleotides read TGTGCCAGCAGCTTAAAAGGGGGAGGGGCCAACGTCCTGACTTTC. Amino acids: CASSLKGGGANVLTF. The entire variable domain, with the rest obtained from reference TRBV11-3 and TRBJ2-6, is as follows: EAGVVQSPRYKIIEKKQPVAFWCNPISGHNTLYWYLQNLGQGPELLIRYENEEAVDDSQLPKDRFSAERLKGVDSTLKIQPAELGDSAVYLCASSLKGGGANVLTFGAGSRLTVL.

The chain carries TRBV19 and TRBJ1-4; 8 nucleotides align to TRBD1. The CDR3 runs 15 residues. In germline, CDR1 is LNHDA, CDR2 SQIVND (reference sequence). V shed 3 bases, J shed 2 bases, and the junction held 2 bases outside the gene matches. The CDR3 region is CASSMRQGTNEKLFF. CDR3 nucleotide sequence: TGTGCCAGTAGTATGCGACAGGGGACTAATGAAAAACTGTTTTTT.

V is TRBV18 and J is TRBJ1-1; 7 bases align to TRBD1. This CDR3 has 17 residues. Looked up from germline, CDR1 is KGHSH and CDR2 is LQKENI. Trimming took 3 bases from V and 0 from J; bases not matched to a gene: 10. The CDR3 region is CASSPPHPTGLNTEAFF. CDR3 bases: TGTGCCAGCTCACCCCCCCACCCGACAGGGTTGAACACTGAAGCTTTCTTT.